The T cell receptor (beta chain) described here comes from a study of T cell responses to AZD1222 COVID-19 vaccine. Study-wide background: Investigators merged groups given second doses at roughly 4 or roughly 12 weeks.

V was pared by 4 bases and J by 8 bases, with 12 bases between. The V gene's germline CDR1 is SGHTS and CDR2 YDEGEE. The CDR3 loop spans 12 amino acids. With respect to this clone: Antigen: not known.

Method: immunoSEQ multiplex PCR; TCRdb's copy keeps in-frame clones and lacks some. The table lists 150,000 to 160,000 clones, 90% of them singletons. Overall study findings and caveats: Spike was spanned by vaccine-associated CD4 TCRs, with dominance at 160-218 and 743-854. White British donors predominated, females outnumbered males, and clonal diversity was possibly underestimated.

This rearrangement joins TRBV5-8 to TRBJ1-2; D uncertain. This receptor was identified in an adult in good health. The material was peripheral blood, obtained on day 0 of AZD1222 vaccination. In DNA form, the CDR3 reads TGTGCCAGCAGCCTGGACGTATTGGGCTACACCTTC. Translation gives CASSLDVLGYTF.